This note documents a single T cell receptor beta chain sequence. This sample was included in a study of T cells expressing NK-cell markers. Across the study: Seven of the eight sequenced donors were HCMV-seropositive; one was seronegative.

Germline V gene data show CDR1 as GTSNPN and CDR2 as SVGIG (reference sequence). There are 18 residues in the CDR3. TCRdb reworked the 5' RACE reads into one entry per CDR3 protein, no DNA. The sample table sets out 120,000 to 150,000 distinct CDR3 sequences. This chain links TRBV30 with TRBJ2-3; the TRBD2 assignment by TCRdb is unverifiable without DNA. Sequenced sample: blood T cells: a sorted CD56 or NKG2C T cell subset, CD4+ or CD8+ T cells, or bulk PBMC T cells (not recorded which). The TCR comes from a man aged 18 to 35 in good health. The CDR3 sequence: CAWSPPGLAGSRTDTQYF.